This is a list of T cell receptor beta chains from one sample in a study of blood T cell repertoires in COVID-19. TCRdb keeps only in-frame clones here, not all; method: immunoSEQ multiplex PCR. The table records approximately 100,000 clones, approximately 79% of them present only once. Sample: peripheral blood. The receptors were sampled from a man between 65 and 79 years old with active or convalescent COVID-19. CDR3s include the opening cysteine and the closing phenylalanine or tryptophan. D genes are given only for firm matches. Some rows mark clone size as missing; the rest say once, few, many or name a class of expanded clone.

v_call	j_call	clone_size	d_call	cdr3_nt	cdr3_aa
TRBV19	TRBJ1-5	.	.	TGTGCCAGTAGTATTGAGTATAGCAATCAGCCCCAGCATTTT	CASSIEYSNQPQHF
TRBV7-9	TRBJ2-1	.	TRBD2	TGTGCCAGCAGCTTAGGGGGGACTAGCTACAATGAGCAGTTCTTC	CASSLGGTSYNEQFF
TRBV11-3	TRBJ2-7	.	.	TGTGCCAGCACCCCGCGGAAGGGGCCCTACGAGCAGTACTTC	CASTPRKGPYEQYF
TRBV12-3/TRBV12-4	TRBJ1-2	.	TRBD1	TGTGCCAGCAGTTTGACAGGGGCCTATGGCTACACCTTC	CASSLTGAYGYTF
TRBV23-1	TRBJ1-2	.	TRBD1	TGCGCCAGCAGTAACAGGACAGGGCTTAACTATGGCTACACCTTC	CASSNRTGLNYGYTF
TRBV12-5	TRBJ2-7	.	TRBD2	TGTGCTAGTGGTTTGGCTAGCGGGGACTCCTACGAGCAGTACTTC	CASGLASGDSYEQYF
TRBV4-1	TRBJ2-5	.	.	TGCGCCAGCAGCCAAGCTGGGAGCGGGGAGACCCAGTACTTC	CASSQAGSGETQYF
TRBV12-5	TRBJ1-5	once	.	TGTGCTAGTGGTTTACAGGGAGGGGGACAGCCCCAGCATTTT	CASGLQGGGQPQHF
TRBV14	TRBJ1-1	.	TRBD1	TGTGCCAGCAGCCAAGATTACGGGACAGTGAACACTGAAGCTTTCTTT	CASSQDYGTVNTEAFF
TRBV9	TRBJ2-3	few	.	TGTGCCAGCACCCAGTGGTGGTCTAGCACAGATACGCAGTATTTT	CASTQWWSSTDTQYF
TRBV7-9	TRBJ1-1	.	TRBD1	TGTGCCAGCAGCCCCAAGGGACAGGGAACGAACACTGAAGCTTTCTTT	CASSPKGQGTNTEAFF
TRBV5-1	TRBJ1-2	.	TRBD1	TGCGCCAGCAGCGCCAGGGGGAATAACTATGGCTACACCTTC	CASSARGNNYGYTF
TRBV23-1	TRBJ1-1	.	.	TGCGCCAGCAGTCACCCACCTCAGGGGAAGAACACTGAAGCTTTCTTT	CASSHPPQGKNTEAFF
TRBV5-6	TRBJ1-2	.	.	TGTGCCAGCAGCTTTAGGGAAGGAGGGCACTATGGCTACACCTTC	CASSFREGGHYGYTF
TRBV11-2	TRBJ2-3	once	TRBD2	TGTGCCAGCAGCTCGGGACTAGCGGGGGCCAGGGGTACGCAGTATTTT	CASSSGLAGARGTQYF
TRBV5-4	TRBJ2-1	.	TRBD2	TGTGCCAGCAGCTTGACTGGCGGGGGGACATACAATGAGCAGTTCTTC	CASSLTGGGTYNEQFF
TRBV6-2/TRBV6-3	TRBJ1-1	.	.	TGTGCCAGCAGCTTTGGGACTGTCACTGAAGCTTTCTTT	CASSFGTVTEAFF
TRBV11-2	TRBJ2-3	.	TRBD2	TGTGCCAGCAGCTCGCGACTAGCGGGGCACACAGATACGCAGTATTTT	CASSSRLAGHTDTQYF
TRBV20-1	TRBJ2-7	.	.	TGCAGTGCTAGTCGGGGGTTGGAGCAGTACTTC	CSASRGLEQYF
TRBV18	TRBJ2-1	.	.	TGTGCCAGCTCACGGGGGCCGGGAAATGAGCAGTTCTTC	CASSRGPGNEQFF
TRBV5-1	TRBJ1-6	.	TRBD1	TGCGCCAGCAGCTTGGGGGGACAGTATAATTCACCCCTCCACTTT	CASSLGGQYNSPLHF
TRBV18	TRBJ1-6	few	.	TGTGCCAGCTCACCAACGACGGGATATAATTCACCCCTCCACTTT	CASSPTTGYNSPLHF
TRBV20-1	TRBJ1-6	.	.	TGCAGTGCTAGTTTGAGACAGCTTAATAATTCACCCCTCCACTTT	CSASLRQLNNSPLHF
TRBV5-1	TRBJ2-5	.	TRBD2	TGCGCCAGCAGCTTGGCCGTCTTAGCGGGGGCTGGGGAGACCCAGTACTTC	CASSLAVLAGAGETQYF
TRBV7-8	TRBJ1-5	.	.	TGTGCCAGCAGCCCCCGAAGAGTTAGCAATCAGCCCCAGCATTTT	CASSPRRVSNQPQHF